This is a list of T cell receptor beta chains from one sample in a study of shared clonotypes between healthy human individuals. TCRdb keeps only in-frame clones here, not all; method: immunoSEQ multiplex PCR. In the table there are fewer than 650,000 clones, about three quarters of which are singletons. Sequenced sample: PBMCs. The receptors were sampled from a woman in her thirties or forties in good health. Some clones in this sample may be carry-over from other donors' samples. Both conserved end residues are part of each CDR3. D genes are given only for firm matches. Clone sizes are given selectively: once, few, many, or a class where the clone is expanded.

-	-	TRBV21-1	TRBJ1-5	CASSNWGCRSQPQHF	TGTGCCAGCAGCAATTGGGGGTGCCGCTCTCAGCCCCAGCATTTT
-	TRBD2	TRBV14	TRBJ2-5	CASSQGWLAGGPSRETQYF	TGTGCCAGCAGCCAAGGGTGGCTAGCGGGAGGGCCCTCGCGGGAGACCCAGTACTTC
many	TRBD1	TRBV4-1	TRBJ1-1	CASSQVDRGTEAFF	TGCGCCAGCAGCCAAGTTGACAGGGGCACTGAAGCTTTCTTT
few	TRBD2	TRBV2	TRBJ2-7	CASSEMGGSYPQYEQYF	TGTGCCAGCAGTGAAATGGGCGGGAGCTATCCCCAATACGAGCAGTACTTC
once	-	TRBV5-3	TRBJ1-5	CARSRVGRVWGDQPQHF	TGTGCCAGAAGCCGCGTGGGCCGCGTCTGGGGGGATCAGCCCCAGCATTTT
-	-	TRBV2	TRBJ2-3	CASSDRTSTDTQYF	TGTGCCAGCAGTGACAGGACTAGCACAGATACGCAGTATTTT
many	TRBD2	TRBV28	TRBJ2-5	CASTSGEETQYF	TGTGCCAGCACTAGCGGGGAAGAGACCCAGTACTTC
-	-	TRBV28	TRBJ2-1	CASSRSLDYNEQFF	TGTGCCAGCAGTCGTTCGCTGGATTACAATGAGCAGTTCTTC
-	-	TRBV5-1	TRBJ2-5	CASSFSVSGIQETQYF	TGCGCCAGCAGCTTCTCCGTTTCGGGAATCCAAGAGACCCAGTACTTC
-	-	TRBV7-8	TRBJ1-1	CASSRNRGPRTEAFF	TGTGCCAGCAGCCGGAACCGGGGCCCGAGGACTGAAGCTTTCTTT
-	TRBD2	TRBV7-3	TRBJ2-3	CASSATSGPPTDTQYF	TGTGCCAGCAGCGCGACTAGCGGGCCCCCCACAGATACGCAGTATTTT
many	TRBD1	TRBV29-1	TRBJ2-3	CSLSGTGDTDTQYF	TGCAGCCTAAGCGGGACAGGGGACACAGATACGCAGTATTTT
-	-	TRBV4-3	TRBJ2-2	CASSLDGPGELFF	TGCGCCAGCAGCCTTGACGGACCCGGGGAGCTGTTTTTT
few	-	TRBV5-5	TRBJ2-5	CASSPRGWETQYF	TGTGCCAGCAGCCCCCGGGGGTGGGAGACCCAGTACTTC
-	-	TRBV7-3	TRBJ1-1	CASSESGQGAEAFF	TGTGCCAGCAGCGAATCCGGGCAGGGCGCTGAAGCTTTCTTT
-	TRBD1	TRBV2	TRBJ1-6	CASSELRHRGSYNSPLHF	TGTGCCAGCAGTGAACTTAGGCACAGGGGTTCCTATAATTCACCCCTCCACTTT
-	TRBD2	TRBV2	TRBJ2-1	CASRTGLAGENEQFF	TGTGCCAGCAGGACGGGACTAGCGGGAGAAAATGAGCAGTTCTTC
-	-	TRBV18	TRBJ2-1	CASSPEWYQYNEQFF	TGTGCCAGCTCACCAGAGTGGTACCAGTACAATGAGCAGTTCTTC
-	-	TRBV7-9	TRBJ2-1	CASSSSGNEQFF	TGTGCCAGCAGCTCAAGCGGGAATGAGCAGTTCTTC
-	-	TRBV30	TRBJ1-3	CAWSVRNRQNGNTIYF	TGTGCCTGGAGTGTACGTAACAGGCAAAATGGAAACACCATATATTTT
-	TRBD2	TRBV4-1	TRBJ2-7	CASSQVGTIPFREQYF	TGCGCCAGCAGCCAAGTAGGGACTATCCCGTTTCGGGAGCAGTACTTC
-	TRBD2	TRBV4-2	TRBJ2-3	CASSQEALGGGSPDTQYF	TGTGCCAGCAGCCAAGAGGCCTTAGGTGGCGGGAGTCCAGATACGCAGTATTTT
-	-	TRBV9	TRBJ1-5	CASSEGFSNQPQHF	TGTGCCAGCAGCGAGGGGTTTAGCAATCAGCCCCAGCATTTT
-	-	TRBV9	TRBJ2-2	CASSVGGAGELFF	TGTGCCAGCAGCGTAGGTGGTGCCGGGGAGCTGTTTTTT
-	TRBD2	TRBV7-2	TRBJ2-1	CASSYGLANEQFF	TGTGCCAGCAGCTACGGACTAGCGAATGAGCAGTTCTTC
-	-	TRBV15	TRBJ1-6	CATSAGWGGISPLHF	TGTGCCACCAGCGCAGGGTGGGGAGGGATTTCACCCCTCCACTTT
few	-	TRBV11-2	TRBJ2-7	CASNHQWGQTYEQYF	TGTGCCAGCAACCACCAGTGGGGACAAACCTACGAGCAGTACTTC
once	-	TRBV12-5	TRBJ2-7	CASAGPPGHASYEQYF	TGTGCTAGTGCCGGTCCTCCGGGACACGCTTCCTACGAGCAGTACTTC
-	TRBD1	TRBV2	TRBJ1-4	CASSARQGAREKLFF	TGTGCCAGCAGTGCCCGACAGGGGGCGCGGGAAAAACTGTTTTTT
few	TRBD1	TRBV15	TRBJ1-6	CATSRDRYNSPLHF	TGTGCCACCAGCCGGGACAGGTATAATTCACCCCTCCACTTT
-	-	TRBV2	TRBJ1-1	CASTKQQAPIEAFF	TGTGCCAGCACCAAACAACAGGCCCCCATTGAAGCTTTCTTT
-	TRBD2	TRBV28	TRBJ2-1	CASSSRGAGGFYNEQFF	TGTGCCAGCAGTTCCCGCGGGGCGGGAGGGTTCTACAATGAGCAGTTCTTC
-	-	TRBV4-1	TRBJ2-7	CASSQDRRTSAGEQYF	TGCGCCAGCAGCCAAGATAGGAGGACTTCCGCCGGCGAGCAGTACTTC
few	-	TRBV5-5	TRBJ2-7	CASSLGTAASYEQYF	TGTGCCAGCAGCCTCGGGACGGCAGCCTCCTACGAGCAGTACTTC
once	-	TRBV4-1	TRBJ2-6	CASSQHWTVDSGANVLTF	TGCGCCAGCAGCCAGCACTGGACGGTGGACTCTGGGGCCAACGTCCTGACTTTC
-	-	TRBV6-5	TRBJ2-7	CASSYAQTFVRNEQYF	TGTGCCAGCAGTTATGCACAGACTTTCGTGAGAAACGAGCAGTACTTC
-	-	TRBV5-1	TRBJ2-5	CASSPGPDQETQYF	TGCGCCAGCAGCCCGGGCCCGGATCAAGAGACCCAGTACTTC
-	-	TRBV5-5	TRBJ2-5	CASSLKGYETQYF	TGTGCCAGCAGCTTGAAAGGGTACGAGACCCAGTACTTC
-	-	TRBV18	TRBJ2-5	CASSRQVQETQYF	TGTGCCAGCTCACGACAGGTCCAAGAGACCCAGTACTTC
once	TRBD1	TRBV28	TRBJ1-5	CASPPLTGRPHQPQHF	TGTGCCAGCCCCCCCCTGACAGGGCGACCCCATCAGCCCCAGCATTTT
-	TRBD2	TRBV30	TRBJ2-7	CAWSASGSYEQYF	TGTGCCTGGAGTGCTAGCGGGAGCTACGAGCAGTACTTC
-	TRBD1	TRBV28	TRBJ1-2	CASSSTGWAANYGYTF	TGTGCCAGCAGCTCGACAGGGTGGGCGGCTAACTATGGCTACACCTTC
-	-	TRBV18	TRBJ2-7	CASSPPSGIYEQYF	TGTGCCAGCTCACCACCAAGCGGAATCTACGAGCAGTACTTC
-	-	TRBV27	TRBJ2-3	CASSLREDSSTDTQYF	TGTGCCAGCAGTCTAAGGGAAGACAGTAGCACAGATACGCAGTATTTT
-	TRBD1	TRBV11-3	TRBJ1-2	CASSQRQGSHGYTF	TGTGCCAGCAGCCAACGACAGGGAAGCCATGGCTACACCTTC
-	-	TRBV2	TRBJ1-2	CASSGSNYGYTF	TGTGCCAGCAGTGGTTCTAACTATGGCTACACCTTC
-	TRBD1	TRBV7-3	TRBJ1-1	CASSLKRQGAKAFF	TGTGCCAGCAGCTTAAAGCGACAGGGGGCGAAAGCTTTCTTT
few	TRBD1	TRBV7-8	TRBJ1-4	CASRMGTVNEKLFF	TGTGCCAGCAGGATGGGGACAGTTAATGAAAAACTGTTTTTT